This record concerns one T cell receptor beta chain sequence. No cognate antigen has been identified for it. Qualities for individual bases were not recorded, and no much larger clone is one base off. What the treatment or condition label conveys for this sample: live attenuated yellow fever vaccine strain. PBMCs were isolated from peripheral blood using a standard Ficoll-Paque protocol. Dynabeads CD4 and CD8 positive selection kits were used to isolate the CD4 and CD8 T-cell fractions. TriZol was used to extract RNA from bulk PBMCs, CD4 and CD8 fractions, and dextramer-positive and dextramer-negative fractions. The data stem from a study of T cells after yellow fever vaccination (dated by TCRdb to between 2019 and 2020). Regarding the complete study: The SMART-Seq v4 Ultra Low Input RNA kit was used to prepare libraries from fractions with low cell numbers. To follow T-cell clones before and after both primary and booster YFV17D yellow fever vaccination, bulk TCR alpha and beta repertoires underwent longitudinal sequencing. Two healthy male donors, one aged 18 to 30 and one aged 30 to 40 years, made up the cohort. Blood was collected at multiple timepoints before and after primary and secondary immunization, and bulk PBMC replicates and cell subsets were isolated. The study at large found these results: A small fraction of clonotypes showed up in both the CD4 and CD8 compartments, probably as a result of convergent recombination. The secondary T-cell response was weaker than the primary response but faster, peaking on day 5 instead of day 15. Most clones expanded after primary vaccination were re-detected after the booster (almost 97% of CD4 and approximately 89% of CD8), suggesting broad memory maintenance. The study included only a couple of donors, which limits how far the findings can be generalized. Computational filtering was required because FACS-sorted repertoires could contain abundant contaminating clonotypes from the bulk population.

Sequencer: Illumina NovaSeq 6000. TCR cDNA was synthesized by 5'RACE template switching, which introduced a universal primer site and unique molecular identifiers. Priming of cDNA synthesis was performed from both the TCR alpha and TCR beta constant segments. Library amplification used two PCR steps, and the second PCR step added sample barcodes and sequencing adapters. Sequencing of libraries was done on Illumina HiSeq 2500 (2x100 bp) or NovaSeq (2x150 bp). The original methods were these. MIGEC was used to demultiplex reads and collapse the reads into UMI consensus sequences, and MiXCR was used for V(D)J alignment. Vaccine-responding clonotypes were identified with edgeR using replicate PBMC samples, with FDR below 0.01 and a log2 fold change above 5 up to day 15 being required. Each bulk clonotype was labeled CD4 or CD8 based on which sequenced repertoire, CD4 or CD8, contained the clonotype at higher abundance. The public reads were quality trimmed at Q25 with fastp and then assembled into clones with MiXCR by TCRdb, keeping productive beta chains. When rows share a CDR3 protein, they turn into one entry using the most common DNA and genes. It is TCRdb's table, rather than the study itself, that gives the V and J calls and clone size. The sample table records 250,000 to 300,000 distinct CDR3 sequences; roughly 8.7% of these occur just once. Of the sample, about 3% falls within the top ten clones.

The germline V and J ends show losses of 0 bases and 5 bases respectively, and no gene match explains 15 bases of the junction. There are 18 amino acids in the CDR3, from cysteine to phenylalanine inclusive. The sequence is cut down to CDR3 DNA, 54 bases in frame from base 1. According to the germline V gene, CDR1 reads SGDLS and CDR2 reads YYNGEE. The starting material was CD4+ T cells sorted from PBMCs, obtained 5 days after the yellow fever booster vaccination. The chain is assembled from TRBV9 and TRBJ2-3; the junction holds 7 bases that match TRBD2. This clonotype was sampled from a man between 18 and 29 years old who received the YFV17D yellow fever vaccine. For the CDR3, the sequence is CASSVGRAARGRGDTQYF. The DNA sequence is TGTGCCAGCAGCGTAGGTCGGGCGGCGCGGGGGAGGGGAGATACGCAGTATTTT. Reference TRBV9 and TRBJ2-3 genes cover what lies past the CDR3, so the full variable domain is DSGVTQTPKHLITATGQRVTLRCSPRSGDLSVYWYQQSLDQGLQFLIQYYNGEERAKGNILERFSAQQFPDLHSELNLSSLELGDSALYFCASSVGRAARGRGDTQYFGPGTRLTVL.